These T cell receptor beta chains were read from a single sample in a study of shared clonotypes between healthy human individuals. Produced via immunoSEQ multiplex PCR; TCRdb's table is partial and in-frame only. The table has millions of clones, around 94% seen once. The material sequenced was naive CD4+ T cells sorted from blood. All receptors come from a man younger than 35 in good health. CDR3s include the opening cysteine and the closing phenylalanine or tryptophan. A D gene is named only where the DNA matches it firmly. Only some rows state a clone size, as once, few, many or a class for expanded clones.

V: TRBV6-6; size: -; D: TRBD1; J: TRBJ1-2; DNA: TGTGCCAGCACCTTAATTCCGACAGGGGCCCACTATGGCTACACCTTC; CDR3: CASTLIPTGAHYGYTF
V: TRBV7-2; size: -; D: -; J: TRBJ2-5; DNA: TGTGCCAGCAGCTGGAAAACCGGAGGCCAAGAGACCCAGTACTTC; CDR3: CASSWKTGGQETQYF
V: TRBV4-1; size: -; D: TRBD2; J: TRBJ2-5; DNA: TGCGCCAGCAGCCCGAGCGGGACTAGGGAGACCCAGTACTTC; CDR3: CASSPSGTRETQYF
V: TRBV29-1; size: -; D: -; J: TRBJ1-4; DNA: TGCAGCGTTGAAGCTCCCTCGCGCGGGGGAAAACTGTTTTTT; CDR3: CSVEAPSRGGKLFF
V: TRBV5-5; size: once; D: TRBD1; J: TRBJ1-1; DNA: TGTGCCAGCAGCTCCGCGGGACAGGGGAACACTGAAGCTTTCTTT; CDR3: CASSSAGQGNTEAFF
V: TRBV5-1; size: -; D: -; J: TRBJ2-2; DNA: TGCGCCAGCAGCTTGATTACACCCAGGACCGGGGAGCTGTTTTTT; CDR3: CASSLITPRTGELFF
V: TRBV7-7; size: -; D: -; J: TRBJ2-1; DNA: TGTGCTAGCAGCTTAGACCCTCACTCCTACAATGAGCAGTTCTTC; CDR3: CASSLDPHSYNEQFF
V: TRBV6-6; size: -; D: -; J: TRBJ2-7; DNA: TGTGCCAGCAGTTACTCATGGGGCAGCTCCTACGAGCAGTACTTC; CDR3: CASSYSWGSSYEQYF
V: TRBV7-8; size: -; D: TRBD1; J: TRBJ1-2; DNA: TGTGCCAGCAGCTTAGGACAGGGGAACTATGGCTACACCTTC; CDR3: CASSLGQGNYGYTF
V: TRBV30; size: once; D: -; J: TRBJ2-6; DNA: TGTGCCTCGCAGGGGCCAGGGGCCAACGTCCTGACTTTC; CDR3: CASQGPGANVLTF
V: TRBV10-3; size: -; D: -; J: TRBJ2-5; DNA: TGTGCCATCAGTGAGTTGGGGGAGACCCAGTACTTC; CDR3: CAISELGETQYF
V: TRBV5-1; size: -; D: -; J: TRBJ2-1; DNA: TGCGCCAGCAGCCCGGGAGAGTACAATGAGCAGTTCTTC; CDR3: CASSPGEYNEQFF
V: TRBV6-1; size: once; D: -; J: TRBJ1-6; DNA: TGTGCCAGCAGCGAGAATTCACCCCTCCACTTT; CDR3: CASSENSPLHF
V: TRBV7-2; size: -; D: -; J: TRBJ1-6; DNA: TGTGCCAGCAGCTTAGCGTCGACTTCCTATAATTCACCCCTCCACTTT; CDR3: CASSLASTSYNSPLHF
V: TRBV9; size: -; D: -; J: TRBJ1-4; DNA: TGTGCCAGCAGCCCCCGGGCCGCAGCAGGTGAAAAACTGTTTTTT; CDR3: CASSPRAAAGEKLFF
V: TRBV5-4; size: -; D: -; J: TRBJ1-3; DNA: TGTGCCAGCTCGGGACCGCTGAGTATCAGTGGGGACACCATATATTTT; CDR3: CASSGPLSISGDTIYF
V: TRBV2; size: once; D: -; J: TRBJ1-6; DNA: TGTGCCAGCACGAGGGGATCCTATAATTCACCCCTCCACTTT; CDR3: CASTRGSYNSPLHF
V: TRBV7-2; size: -; D: -; J: TRBJ1-5; DNA: TGTGCCAGCAGCTTAGGGACGAGGGGAAATCAGCCCCAGCATTTT; CDR3: CASSLGTRGNQPQHF
V: TRBV30; size: -; D: -; J: TRBJ1-5; DNA: TGTGCCTGGAGCTGGGGCAATCAGCCCCAGCATTTT; CDR3: CAWSWGNQPQHF
V: TRBV9; size: -; D: -; J: TRBJ2-7; DNA: TGTGCCAGCAGCCCCAGAACGGACAGTAACTACGAGCAGTACTTC; CDR3: CASSPRTDSNYEQYF
V: TRBV5-1; size: -; D: TRBD2; J: TRBJ2-7; DNA: TGCGCCAGCAGCTCTCTGGGGCGGGAGCCCTACGAGCAGTACTTC; CDR3: CASSSLGREPYEQYF
V: TRBV7-9; size: -; D: -; J: TRBJ1-1; DNA: TGTGCCAGCAGCTTAGCTGGGCAGGGGCCAGGCGGGAGAACTGAAGCTTTCTTT; CDR3: CASSLAGQGPGGRTEAFF
V: TRBV2; size: once; D: -; J: TRBJ2-7; DNA: TGTGCCAGCAGTCATCCTACTAATCCCTACGAGCAGTACTTC; CDR3: CASSHPTNPYEQYF
V: TRBV18; size: few; D: TRBD1; J: TRBJ1-2; DNA: TGTGCCAGCTCCCGGACAGGGGAGTCTGGCTACACCTTC; CDR3: CASSRTGESGYTF
V: TRBV7-9; size: -; D: -; J: TRBJ1-2; DNA: TGTGCCAGCAGCCAAAAACGGGAGTATGGCTACACCTTC; CDR3: CASSQKREYGYTF
V: TRBV6-1; size: -; D: -; J: TRBJ1-1; DNA: TGTGCCAGCACTCTAGGGGGGAGTGGCACTGAAGCTTTCTTT; CDR3: CASTLGGSGTEAFF
V: TRBV5-6; size: -; D: -; J: TRBJ1-1; DNA: TGTGCCAGCAGCCTGGCCTCCGTCGGGTTGAACACTGAAGCTTTCTTT; CDR3: CASSLASVGLNTEAFF
V: TRBV5-4; size: -; D: -; J: TRBJ1-3; DNA: TGTGCCAGCAGCTTGGCCTTTGGAAACACCATATATTTT; CDR3: CASSLAFGNTIYF
V: TRBV28; size: -; D: -; J: TRBJ2-7; DNA: TGTGCCAGCAGTTTTGTAGGTTGGGACCTCGAGCAGTACTTC; CDR3: CASSFVGWDLEQYF
V: TRBV19; size: -; D: TRBD1; J: TRBJ2-7; DNA: TGTGCCAGTAGTATAGATGGACAGGGTCTATACGAGCAGTACTTC; CDR3: CASSIDGQGLYEQYF
V: TRBV11-2; size: few; D: -; J: TRBJ1-1; DNA: TGTGCCAGCAGCTCGCAGGGGAACACTGAAGCTTTCTTT; CDR3: CASSSQGNTEAFF
V: TRBV6-1; size: -; D: -; J: TRBJ2-6; DNA: TGTGCCAGCAAAACAGGTGCTGGGGCCAACGTCCTGACTTTC; CDR3: CASKTGAGANVLTF
V: TRBV13; size: -; D: -; J: TRBJ1-6; DNA: TGTGCCAGCAGCTTGGGGGGATTGGATTCACCCCTCCACTTT; CDR3: CASSLGGLDSPLHF
V: TRBV7-2; size: -; D: TRBD2; J: TRBJ2-7; DNA: TGTGCCAGCAGCTTAGAAACGAGACTAGCGGGAGTTGGCTACGAGCAGTACTTC; CDR3: CASSLETRLAGVGYEQYF
V: TRBV4-1; size: -; D: -; J: TRBJ2-2; DNA: TGCGCCAGCAGCCGCAGTATAGCGGAGGGAACCGGGGAGCTGTTTTTT; CDR3: CASSRSIAEGTGELFF
V: TRBV11-1; size: -; D: TRBD2; J: TRBJ2-2; DNA: TGTGCCAGCAGCTTCAGCGGGGGGAACACCGGGGAGCTGTTTTTT; CDR3: CASSFSGGNTGELFF
V: TRBV7-6; size: -; D: TRBD1; J: TRBJ2-5; DNA: TGTGCCAGCAGCTTAGACGACAGGGGCTGGGAGACCCAGTACTTC; CDR3: CASSLDDRGWETQYF
V: TRBV6-1; size: -; D: -; J: TRBJ1-5; DNA: TGTGCCAGCAGTGAGTCCCATCAGCCCCAGCATTTT; CDR3: CASSESHQPQHF
V: TRBV4-1; size: -; D: TRBD1; J: TRBJ2-6; DNA: TGCGCCAGCAGCCAAGAGGGACAGGGGGTCATTCGGTCTGGGGCCAACGTCCTGACTTTC; CDR3: CASSQEGQGVIRSGANVLTF
V: TRBV5-6; size: -; D: -; J: TRBJ2-1; DNA: TGTGCCAGCAGCTCCGAGGGGGAAGGGGCCTACAATGAGCAGTTCTTC; CDR3: CASSSEGEGAYNEQFF
V: TRBV30; size: -; D: -; J: TRBJ1-2; DNA: TGTGCCTGGAGCGAGACAGCTCTTGCCTTCGGGGGTTATGGCTACACCTTC; CDR3: CAWSETALAFGGYGYTF
V: TRBV18; size: -; D: TRBD2; J: TRBJ2-1; DNA: TGTGCCAGCTCTGCTAGCGGGAGTAGGTCCTACAATGAGCAGTTCTTC; CDR3: CASSASGSRSYNEQFF
V: TRBV4-1; size: once; D: TRBD1; J: TRBJ2-3; DNA: TGCGCCAGCAGCCGGTTGGGACAGGGGTTTTTGGATACGCAGTATTTT; CDR3: CASSRLGQGFLDTQYF
V: TRBV10-3; size: -; D: TRBD1; J: TRBJ1-1; DNA: TGTGCCTCAAGGGAGGGGGCGGACACTGAAGCTTTCTTT; CDR3: CASREGADTEAFF
V: TRBV27; size: -; D: -; J: TRBJ2-3; DNA: TGTGCCAGCAGCCCACTCCGGGCGGGGTGGGGCACAGATACGCAGTATTTT; CDR3: CASSPLRAGWGTDTQYF
V: TRBV5-1; size: -; D: -; J: TRBJ2-7; DNA: TGCGCCAGCAGCTTGACAGGCCAGAGTACCTACGAGCAGTACTTC; CDR3: CASSLTGQSTYEQYF
V: TRBV27; size: -; D: -; J: TRBJ2-3; DNA: TGTGCCAGTCAGCGCAATTCTGGCGGCACAGATACGCAGTATTTT; CDR3: CASQRNSGGTDTQYF
V: TRBV12-5; size: -; D: -; J: TRBJ2-7; DNA: TGTGCTAGTGGTTTGGTATTGGGGCAGGGCCCCTACGAGCAGTACTTC; CDR3: CASGLVLGQGPYEQYF
V: TRBV5-1; size: once; D: TRBD2; J: TRBJ2-7; DNA: TGCGCCAGCAGCTTGATTAGCGGGGGTGCCTACGAGCAGTACTTC; CDR3: CASSLISGGAYEQYF
V: TRBV6-5; size: -; D: -; J: TRBJ1-1; DNA: TGTGCCAGCAGTCCCCGGACAGCGAACACTGAAGCTTTCTTT; CDR3: CASSPRTANTEAFF
V: TRBV7-8; size: -; D: -; J: TRBJ2-7; DNA: TGTGCCAGCAGCTTAGCCCTCGGTACGGGCAAGCACCCCTACGAGCAGTACTTC; CDR3: CASSLALGTGKHPYEQYF
V: TRBV7-2; size: -; D: -; J: TRBJ2-6; DNA: TGTGCCAGCAGCTTATTCGGCAGGGGATTCTCTGGGGCCAACGTCCTGACTTTC; CDR3: CASSLFGRGFSGANVLTF
V: TRBV5-1; size: -; D: -; J: TRBJ2-5; DNA: TGCGCCAGCAGCTTGGTGGGCGGGACGGAGACCCAGTACTTC; CDR3: CASSLVGGTETQYF
V: TRBV7-9; size: once; D: -; J: TRBJ1-1; DNA: TGTGCCAGCAGCTTATATTTGGGGGGTCCTGAAGCTTTCTTT; CDR3: CASSLYLGGPEAFF
V: TRBV5-1; size: -; D: TRBD1; J: TRBJ2-2; DNA: TGCGCCAGCAGCAAATCAGGACAGGGGGGCAGGGAGCTGTTTTTT; CDR3: CASSKSGQGGRELFF
V: TRBV7-8; size: -; D: -; J: TRBJ1-1; DNA: TGTGCCAGCAGCGGGAGGCCTATCGACACTGAAGCTTTCTTT; CDR3: CASSGRPIDTEAFF
V: TRBV5-1; size: -; D: TRBD1; J: TRBJ1-3; DNA: TGCGCCAGCAGCGCCACAGGGGTAACTGGAAACACCATATATTTT; CDR3: CASSATGVTGNTIYF
V: TRBV19; size: -; D: TRBD1; J: TRBJ2-1; DNA: TGTGCCAGTAGTCCCCGATCGACAGGGGTCGCCTACAATGAGCAGTTCTTC; CDR3: CASSPRSTGVAYNEQFF
V: TRBV25-1; size: -; D: TRBD1; J: TRBJ2-2; DNA: TGTGCCAGCAGTGACCATGGACAGGGGGCTACCGGGGAGCTGTTTTTT; CDR3: CASSDHGQGATGELFF